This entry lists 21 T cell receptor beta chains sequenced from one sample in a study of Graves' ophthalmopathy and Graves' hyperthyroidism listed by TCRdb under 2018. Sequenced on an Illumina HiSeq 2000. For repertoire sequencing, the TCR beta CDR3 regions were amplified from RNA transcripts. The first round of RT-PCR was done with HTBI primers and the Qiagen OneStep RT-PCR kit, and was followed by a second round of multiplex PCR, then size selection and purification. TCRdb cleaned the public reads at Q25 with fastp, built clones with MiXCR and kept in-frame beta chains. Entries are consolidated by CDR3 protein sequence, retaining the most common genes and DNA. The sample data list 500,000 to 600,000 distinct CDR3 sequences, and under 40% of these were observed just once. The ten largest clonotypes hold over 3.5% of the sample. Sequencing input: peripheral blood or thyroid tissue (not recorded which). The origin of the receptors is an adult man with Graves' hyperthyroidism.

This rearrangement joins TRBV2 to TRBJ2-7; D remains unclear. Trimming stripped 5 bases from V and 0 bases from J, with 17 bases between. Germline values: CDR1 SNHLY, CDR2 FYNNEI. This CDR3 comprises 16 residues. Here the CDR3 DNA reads TGTGCCAGCAGTTACTCGGCGGCAGACAACTCCTACGAGCAGTACTTC. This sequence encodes CASSYSAADNSYEQYF.

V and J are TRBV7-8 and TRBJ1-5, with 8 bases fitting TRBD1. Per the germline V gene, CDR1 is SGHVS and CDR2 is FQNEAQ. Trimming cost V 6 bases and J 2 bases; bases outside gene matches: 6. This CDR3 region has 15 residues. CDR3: CASRQGGSGNQPQHF. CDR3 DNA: TGTGCCAGCAGACAGGGGGGGTCGGGCAATCAGCCCCAGCATTTT.

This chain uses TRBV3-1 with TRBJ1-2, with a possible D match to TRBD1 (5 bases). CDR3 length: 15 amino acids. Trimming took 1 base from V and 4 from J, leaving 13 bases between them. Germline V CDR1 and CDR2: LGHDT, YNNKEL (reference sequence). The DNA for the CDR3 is TGTGCCAGCAGCCAAGGACGGAGGGGTTTCTATGGCTACACCTTC. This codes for CASSQGRRGFYGYTF.

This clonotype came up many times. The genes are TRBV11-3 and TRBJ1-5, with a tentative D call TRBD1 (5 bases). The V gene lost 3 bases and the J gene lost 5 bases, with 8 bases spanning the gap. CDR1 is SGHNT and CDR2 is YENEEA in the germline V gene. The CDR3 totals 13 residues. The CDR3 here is CASSLMGDQPQHF. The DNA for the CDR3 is TGTGCCAGCAGCTTGATGGGGGATCAGCCCCAGCATTTT. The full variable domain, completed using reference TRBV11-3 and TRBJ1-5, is EAGVVQSPRYKIIEKKQPVAFWCNPISGHNTLYWYLQNLGQGPELLIRYENEEAVDDSQLPKDRFSAERLKGVDSTLKIQPAELGDSAVYLCASSLMGDQPQHFGDGTRLSIL.

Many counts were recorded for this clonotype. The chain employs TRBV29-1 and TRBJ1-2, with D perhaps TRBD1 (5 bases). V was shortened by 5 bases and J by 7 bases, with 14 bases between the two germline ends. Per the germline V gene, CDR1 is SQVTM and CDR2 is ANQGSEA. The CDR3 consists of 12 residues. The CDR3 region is CSVREGRSGYTF. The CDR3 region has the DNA TGCAGCGTTCGCGAGGGGCGGTCTGGCTACACCTTC.

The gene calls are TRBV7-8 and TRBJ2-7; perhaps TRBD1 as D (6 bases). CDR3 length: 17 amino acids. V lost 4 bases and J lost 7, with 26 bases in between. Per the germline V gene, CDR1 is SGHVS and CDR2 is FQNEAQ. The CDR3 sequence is CASSSHPGQRITGEQYF. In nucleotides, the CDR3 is TGTGCCAGCAGCTCGCACCCGGGACAAAGGATCACCGGGGAGCAGTACTTC.

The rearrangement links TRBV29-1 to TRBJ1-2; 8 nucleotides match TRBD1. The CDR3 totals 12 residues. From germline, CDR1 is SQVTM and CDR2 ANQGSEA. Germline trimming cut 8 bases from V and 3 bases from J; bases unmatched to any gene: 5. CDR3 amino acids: CSMSDRDYGYTF. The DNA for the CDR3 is TGCAGCATGTCGGACAGGGACTATGGCTACACCTTC.

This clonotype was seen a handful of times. The CDR3 region is CASSLSIGLAVTGELFF. CDR3 DNA: TGTGCCAGCAGCTTATCGATCGGACTAGCAGTCACCGGGGAGCTGTTTTTT. The chain joins TRBV7-9 to TRBJ2-2; 8 nucleotides align to TRBD2. The CDR3 runs to 17 residues. Looked up from germline, CDR1 is SEHNR and CDR2 is FQNEAQ (reference sequence). J gave up 4 bases and V 2 bases, and 9 bases lay outside the gene matches.

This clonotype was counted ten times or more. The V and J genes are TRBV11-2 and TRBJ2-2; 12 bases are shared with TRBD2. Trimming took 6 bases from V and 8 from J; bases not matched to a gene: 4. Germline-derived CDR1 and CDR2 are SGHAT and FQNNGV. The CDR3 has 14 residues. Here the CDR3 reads CASSPSGRAGELFF. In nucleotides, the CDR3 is TGTGCCAGCAGTCCTAGCGGGAGGGCAGGGGAGCTGTTTTTT.

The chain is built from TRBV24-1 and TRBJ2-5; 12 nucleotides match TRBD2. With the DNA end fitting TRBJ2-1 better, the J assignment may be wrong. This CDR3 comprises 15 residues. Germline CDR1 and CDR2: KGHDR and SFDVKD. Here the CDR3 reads CATSDPGLAGREQFF. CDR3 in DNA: TGTGCCACCAGTGACCCAGGACTAGCGGGACGCGAGCAGTTCTTC.

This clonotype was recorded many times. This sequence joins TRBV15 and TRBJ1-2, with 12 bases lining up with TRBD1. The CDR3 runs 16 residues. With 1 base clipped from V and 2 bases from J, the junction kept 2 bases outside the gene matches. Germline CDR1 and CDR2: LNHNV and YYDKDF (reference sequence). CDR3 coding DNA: TGTGCCACCAGCAGAGTTGGGACAGGGGGCAACTATGGCTACACCTTC. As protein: CATSRVGTGGNYGYTF.

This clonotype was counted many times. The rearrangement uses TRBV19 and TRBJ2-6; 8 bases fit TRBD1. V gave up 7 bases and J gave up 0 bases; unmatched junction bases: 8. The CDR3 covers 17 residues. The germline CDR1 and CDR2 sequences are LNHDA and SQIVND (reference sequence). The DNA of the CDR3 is TGTGCCAGTACCAAGGGACAGGTGTTCTCTGGGGCCAACGTCCTGACTTTC. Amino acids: CASTKGQVFSGANVLTF.

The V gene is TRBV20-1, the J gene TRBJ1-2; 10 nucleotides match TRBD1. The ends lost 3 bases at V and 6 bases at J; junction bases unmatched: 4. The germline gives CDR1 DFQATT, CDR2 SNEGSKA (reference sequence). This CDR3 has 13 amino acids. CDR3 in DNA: TGCAGTGCTAGCCCGACAGGGGGCGATGGCTACACCTTC. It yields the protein CSASPTGGDGYTF.

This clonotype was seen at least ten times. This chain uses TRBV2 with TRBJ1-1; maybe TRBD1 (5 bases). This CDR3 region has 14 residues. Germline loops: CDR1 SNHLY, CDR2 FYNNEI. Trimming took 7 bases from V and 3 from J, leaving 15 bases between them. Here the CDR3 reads CASKDDAGYTEAFF. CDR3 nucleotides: TGTGCCAGCAAGGACGATGCAGGGTACACTGAAGCTTTCTTT.

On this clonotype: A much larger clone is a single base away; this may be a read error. The chain's CDR3 is CAGSPPVGGQEKLFF. The CDR3 nucleotides read TGTGCCGGCAGCCCCCCCGTCGGGGGGCAGGAAAAACTGTTTTTT. The rearrangement links TRBV7-9 to TRBJ1-4, with D perhaps matching TRBD1 (6 bases). The V gene's germline CDR1 is SEHNR and CDR2 FQNEAQ (reference sequence). The CDR3 has 15 amino acids.

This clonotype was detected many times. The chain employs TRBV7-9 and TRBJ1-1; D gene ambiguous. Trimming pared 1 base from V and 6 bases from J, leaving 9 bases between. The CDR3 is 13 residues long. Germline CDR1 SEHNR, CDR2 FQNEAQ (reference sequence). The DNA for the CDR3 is TGTGCCAGCAGCTTAGTCCCACACCCTGAAGCTTTCTTT. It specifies CASSLVPHPEAFF.

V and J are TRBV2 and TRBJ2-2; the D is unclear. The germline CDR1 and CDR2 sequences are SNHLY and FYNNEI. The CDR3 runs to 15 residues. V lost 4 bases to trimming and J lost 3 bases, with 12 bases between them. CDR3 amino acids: CASSVPTSDTGELFF. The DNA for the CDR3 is TGTGCCAGCAGTGTTCCGACATCCGACACCGGGGAGCTGTTTTTT.

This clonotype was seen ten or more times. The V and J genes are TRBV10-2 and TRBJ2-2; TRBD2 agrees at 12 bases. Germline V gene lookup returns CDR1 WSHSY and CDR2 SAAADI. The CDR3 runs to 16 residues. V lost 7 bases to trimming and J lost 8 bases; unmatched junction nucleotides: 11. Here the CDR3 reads CASTPPGLAGIGELFF. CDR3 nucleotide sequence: TGCGCCAGCACCCCACCCGGACTAGCGGGGATTGGGGAGCTGTTTTTT.

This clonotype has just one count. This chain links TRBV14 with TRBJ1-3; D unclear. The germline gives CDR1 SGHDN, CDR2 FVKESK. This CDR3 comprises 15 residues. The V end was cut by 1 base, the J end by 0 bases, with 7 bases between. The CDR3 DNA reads TGTGCCAGCAGCCAAGCCAGGATCTCTGGAAACACCATATATTTT. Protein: CASSQARISGNTIYF.

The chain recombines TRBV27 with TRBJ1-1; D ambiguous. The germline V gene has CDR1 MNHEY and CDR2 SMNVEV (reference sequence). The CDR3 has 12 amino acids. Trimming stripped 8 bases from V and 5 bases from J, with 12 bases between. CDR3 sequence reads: CASWKGGTEAFF. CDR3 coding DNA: TGTGCCAGCTGGAAGGGTGGGACTGAAGCTTTCTTT.

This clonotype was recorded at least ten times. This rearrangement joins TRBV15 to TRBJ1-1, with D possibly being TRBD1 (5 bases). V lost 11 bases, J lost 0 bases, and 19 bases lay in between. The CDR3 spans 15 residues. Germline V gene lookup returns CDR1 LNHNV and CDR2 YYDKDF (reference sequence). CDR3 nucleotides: TGTGCCGCCCGGGTGGGGCAAGGGATGAACACTGAAGCTTTCTTT. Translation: CAARVGQGMNTEAFF.